One and the same sample provided the 10 T cell receptor beta chains below, sequenced in a study of blood T cell repertoires in COVID-19. TCRdb's table, derived via immunoSEQ multiplex PCR, lists solely in-frame clones and lacks some. The sample shows some 340,000 clones, around 82% of them seen only once. Material: peripheral blood. Source of these receptors: a man younger than 40 with active or convalescent COVID-19.

This chain uses TRBV15 with TRBJ1-4; unclear D gene. The CDR3 covers 13 residues. Germline-derived CDR1 and CDR2 are LNHNV and YYDKDF (reference sequence). The V gene lost 1 base and the J gene lost 7 bases, with 7 bases spanning the gap. CDR3 residues: CATSRVISEKLFF. The CDR3 coding sequence is TGTGCCACCAGCAGAGTCATTTCTGAAAAACTGTTTTTT.

The chain carries TRBV7-3 and TRBJ2-2; D ambiguous. The CDR3 consists of 13 residues. Germline V gene lookup returns CDR1 SGHTA and CDR2 FQGTGA. The V end was cut by 3 bases, the J end by 4 bases, with 6 bases between. The CDR3 bases are TGTGCCAGCAGCTTCAGTTCCACCGGGGAGCTGTTTTTT. Protein: CASSFSSTGELFF.

The CDR3 region is CASSPRTSDYEQYF. Here the CDR3 DNA reads TGTGCCAGCAGCCCCCGGACTAGCGACTACGAGCAGTACTTC. The chain uses TRBV27 and TRBJ2-7; 9 nucleotides agree with TRBD2. CDR1 and CDR2 (germline): MNHEY, SMNVEV (reference sequence). The CDR3 is 14 amino acids. Trimming cost V 6 bases and J 3 bases; bases outside gene matches: 6.

The rearrangement joins TRBV11-3 to TRBJ2-7; TRBD1 aligns across 7 bases. V was pared by 5 bases and J by 9 bases, with 10 bases of the junction left unmatched. The germline gives CDR1 SGHNT, CDR2 YENEEA. This CDR3 is 13 amino acids long. The CDR3 coding sequence is TGTGCCAGCAGCCTGACAGGGCGAAAGGGGCAGTACTTC. This encodes CASSLTGRKGQYF.

This chain joins TRBV9 and TRBJ1-2; 8 bases are shared with TRBD1. Germline-derived CDR1 and CDR2 are SGDLS and YYNGEE. The CDR3 has 15 residues. The V segment lost 3 bases and the J segment 2 bases; nucleotides outside the gene matches: 6. The CDR3 protein is CASSAGQVPNYGYTF. The CDR3, as DNA: TGTGCCAGCAGCGCGGGACAGGTACCCAACTATGGCTACACCTTC.

This clone was seen a handful of times. V gene TRBV3-1 (or the pseudogene TRBV3-2) combines with J gene TRBJ1-3, with D perhaps TRBD1 (5 bases). Germline V gene sequence: CDR1 LGHDT, CDR2 YNNKEL (reference sequence). The CDR3 is 13 residues long. CDR3 in DNA: TGTGCGACCAGGGACTCCTCTGGAAACACCATATATTTT. It encodes CATRDSSGNTIYF.

The CDR3 DNA follows: TGTGCCAGTAGCGTGGACAGGGGGACGGGGTTAGGCAATCAGCCCCAGCATTTT. This translates into CASSVDRGTGLGNQPQHF. The chain joins TRBV19 to TRBJ1-5; 10 bases map to TRBD1. The CDR3 consists of 18 residues. Germline V gene lookup returns CDR1 LNHDA and CDR2 SQIVND (reference sequence). J lost 2 bases, V lost 6 bases, and 13 bases had no gene match.

This sequence joins TRBV12-3 or TRBV12-4 and TRBJ1-5, with D perhaps TRBD1 (5 bases). V lost 3 bases and J 8 bases, leaving 11 bases between the germline ends. CDR3 length equals 13 residues. CDR3 in amino acids: CASSFVRREPQHF. The CDR3 bases are TGTGCCAGCAGTTTCGTTCGCAGGGAGCCCCAGCATTTT.

The rearrangement uses TRBV5-4 and TRBJ2-2; 10 nucleotides match TRBD1. This CDR3 spans 15 amino acids. With V trimmed by 4 bases and J by 4 bases, 4 bases remained unmatched. Germline CDR1 and CDR2: SGHNT and YYREEE (reference sequence). CDR3 sequence reads: CASSRGTGVTGELFF. The CDR3 bases are TGTGCCAGCAGCCGAGGGACAGGGGTCACCGGGGAGCTGTTTTTT. The variable domain in full, with the rest retrieved from reference TRBV5-4 and TRBJ2-2, is ETGVTQSPTHLIKTRGQQVTLRCSSQSGHNTVSWYQQALGQGPQFIFQYYREEENGRGNFPPRFSGLQFPNYSSELNVNALELDDSALYLCASSRGTGVTGELFFGEGSRLTVL.

V gene TRBV4-1 combines with J gene TRBJ1-6, with TRBD1 as a possible D gene (6 bases). Trimming removed 4 bases at V and 9 bases at J, with 13 bases between. The CDR3 has 14 residues. Germline V lookup: CDR1 MGHRA, CDR2 YSYEKL. The CDR3 DNA reads as TGCGCCAGCAGCCCAAATTACAGGGTTTCACCCCTCCACTTT. Translating gives CASSPNYRVSPLHF.